What follows is one T cell receptor beta chain and its context. The antigen it binds to is not known. Base qualities are not at hand, and no much larger clone is one base apart. These data belong to a study of T cell responses to AZD1222 COVID-19 vaccine (TCRdb year 2021). With regard to the full study: TCR sequencing covered 233 trial participants: around 210 given two doses of AZD1222 and 26 given two doses of MenACWY control vaccine. Enrollment into the trials was organized by age into subgroups of 18-55, 56-69 and 70-plus years, and those subgroups contained roughly 150, 30 and 60 TCR-sequenced participants, respectively.

The investigation overall reported the following: Only a handful of AZD1222 recipients were SARS-CoV-2 seropositive at baseline, limiting conclusions about previously exposed vaccinees. Participants were mostly white British, with more females than males. The authors suggested clonal diversity may have been underestimated. Epitopes outside the regions mutated in the B.1.351 and B.1.1.7 variants were reportedly recognized by nearly half of the unique spike-specific TCRs. The 56-69-year group was small, and its depth increase did not reach significance, likely because of low power. The whole spike protein was spanned by vaccine-associated CD4 TCRs, and dominant responses were seen in regions 160-218 and 743-854. Because no day 14 peak-response samples were available, repertoires were characterized only after the peak T cell response. After two AZD1222 doses, both the breadth and the depth of spike-specific TCRs were significantly higher than at day 0 and than in MenACWY recipients.

V and J are truncated by 7 bases and 0 bases respectively, leaving an intervening sequence of 16 bases. The germline V gene sets CDR1 to SNHLY and CDR2 to FYNNEI. Its CDR3 holds 16 amino acids, cysteine through phenylalanine. The entry retains the CDR3 DNA only, 48 bases that are in frame from base 1. Interpreted using the paper, the time point label stands for: about 28 days (+/-7) after the second vaccine dose. AZD1222 recipients with second doses at about 4 weeks or about 12 weeks were pooled, because spike-specific TCR depth and breadth did not differ between schedules. Samples from vaccinated people were obtained from the UK trials COV001 and COV002, which included a single-blind randomized controlled phase 2/3 trial of AZD1222 (ChAdOx1 nCoV-19) in healthy adults. For TCRbeta chain sequencing, PBMC samples from trial participants were taken at day 0 and at day 28 after the second dose. The CDR3 regions of human TCRbeta chains were analyzed by immunosequencing. The authors' pipeline ran thus. TCRs in the repertoires were compared against a reference library of SARS-CoV-2-specific TCRs that had been generated with the MIRA antigen-specificity platform. Breadth meant the fraction of unique TCRs that were SARS-CoV-2-associated, whereas depth meant the fraction of total T cells that were SARS-CoV-2-associated. Using the MIRA data, each spike-specific TCR was mapped to the spike region that the TCR reacts to and placed in a CD4 or CD8 class. Log10-transformed breadth and depth values were compared by one-way ANOVA with Sidak's multiple comparisons tests. In TCRdb, the immuneACCESS table is reduced to in-frame sequences with V and J assigned. These tables do not hold every clone; where another copy was compared, an unresolved V gene accounts for under half, and the others remain unexplained. The D gene and trimming were derived from the DNA, and the V and J assignments and clone size from that table. The sample records 90,000 to 120,000 clones, around 93% of which are singletons. The top ten hold more than 8% of the sample.

The receptor was isolated from an adult who received the AZD1222 COVID-19 vaccine. The V and J segments used are TRBV2 and TRBJ1-3; the D gene is not confidently resolved. This specimen was peripheral blood, taken 28 days after the second AZD1222 dose. The sequenced DNA: TGTGCCAGCAACCTGGCGGACGCCCGCTCTGGAAACACCATATATTTT. The translation is CASNLADARSGNTIYF.